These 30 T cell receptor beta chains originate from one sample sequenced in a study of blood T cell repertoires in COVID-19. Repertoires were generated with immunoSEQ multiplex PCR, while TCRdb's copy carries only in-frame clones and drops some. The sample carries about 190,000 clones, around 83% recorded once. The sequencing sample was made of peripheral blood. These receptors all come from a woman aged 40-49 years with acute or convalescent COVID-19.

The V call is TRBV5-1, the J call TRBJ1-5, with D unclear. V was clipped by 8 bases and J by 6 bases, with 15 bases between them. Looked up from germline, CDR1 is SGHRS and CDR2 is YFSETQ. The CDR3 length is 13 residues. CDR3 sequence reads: CARGRKAAQPQHF. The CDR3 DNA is TGCGCCAGGGGCAGGAAGGCTGCTCAGCCCCAGCATTTT.

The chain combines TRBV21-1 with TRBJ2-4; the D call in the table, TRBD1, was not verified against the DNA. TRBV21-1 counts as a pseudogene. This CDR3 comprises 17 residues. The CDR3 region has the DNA TGTGCCAGCAGCAAAAATCGACAGGGGGCGAGGGAAAACATTCAGTACTTC. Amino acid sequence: CASSKNRQGARENIQYF.

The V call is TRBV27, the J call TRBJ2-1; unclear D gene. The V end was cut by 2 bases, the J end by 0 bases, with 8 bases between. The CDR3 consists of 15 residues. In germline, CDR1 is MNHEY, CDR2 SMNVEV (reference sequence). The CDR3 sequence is CASSLGRSSYNEQFF. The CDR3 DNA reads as TGTGCCAGCAGTTTAGGGCGAAGCTCCTACAATGAGCAGTTCTTC.

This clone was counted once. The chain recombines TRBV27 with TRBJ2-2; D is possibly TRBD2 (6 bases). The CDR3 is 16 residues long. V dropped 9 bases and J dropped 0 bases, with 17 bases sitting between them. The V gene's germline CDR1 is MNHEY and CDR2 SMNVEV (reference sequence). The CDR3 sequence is CASNAHGLSNTGELFF. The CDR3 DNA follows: TGTGCCAGTAACGCCCACGGACTATCGAACACCGGGGAGCTGTTTTTT.

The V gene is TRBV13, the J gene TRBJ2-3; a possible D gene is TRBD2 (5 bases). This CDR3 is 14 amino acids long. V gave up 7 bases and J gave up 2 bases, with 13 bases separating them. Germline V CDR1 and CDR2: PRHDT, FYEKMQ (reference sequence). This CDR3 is CASTPGLATDTQYF. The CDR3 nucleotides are TGTGCCAGCACCCCCGGGCTAGCCACAGATACGCAGTATTTT.

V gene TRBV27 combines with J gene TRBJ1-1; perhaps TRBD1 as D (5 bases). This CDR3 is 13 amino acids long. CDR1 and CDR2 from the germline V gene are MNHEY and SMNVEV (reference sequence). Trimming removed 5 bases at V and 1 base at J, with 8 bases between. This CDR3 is CASSRRGNTEAFF. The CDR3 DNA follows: TGTGCCAGCAGTAGAAGGGGGAACACTGAAGCTTTCTTT.

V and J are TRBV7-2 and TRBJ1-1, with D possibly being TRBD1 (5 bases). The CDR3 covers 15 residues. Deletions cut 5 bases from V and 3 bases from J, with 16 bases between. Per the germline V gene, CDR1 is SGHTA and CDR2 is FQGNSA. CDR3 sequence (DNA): TGTGCCAGCAGCATAGACAGTGGGAGGGACACTGAAGCTTTCTTT. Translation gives CASSIDSGRDTEAFF.

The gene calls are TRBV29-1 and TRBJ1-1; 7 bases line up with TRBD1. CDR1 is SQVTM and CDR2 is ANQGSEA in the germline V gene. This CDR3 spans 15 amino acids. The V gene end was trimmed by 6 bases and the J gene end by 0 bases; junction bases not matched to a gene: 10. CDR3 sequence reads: CSVSLGQLMNTEAFF. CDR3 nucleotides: TGCAGCGTGAGCTTGGGACAGCTTATGAACACTGAAGCTTTCTTT.

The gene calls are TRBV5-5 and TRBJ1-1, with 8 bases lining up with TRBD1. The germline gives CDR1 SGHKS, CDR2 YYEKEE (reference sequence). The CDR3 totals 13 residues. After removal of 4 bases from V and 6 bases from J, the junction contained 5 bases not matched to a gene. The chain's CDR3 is CASSPTGVSEAFF. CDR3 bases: TGTGCCAGCAGCCCGACAGGGGTTTCTGAAGCTTTCTTT.

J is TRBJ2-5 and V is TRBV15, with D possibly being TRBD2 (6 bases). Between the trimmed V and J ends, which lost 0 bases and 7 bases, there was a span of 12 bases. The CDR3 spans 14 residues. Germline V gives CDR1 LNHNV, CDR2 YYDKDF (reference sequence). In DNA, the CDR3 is TGTGCCACCAGCAGAGATAAGGCAGCGGGGACCCAGTACTTC. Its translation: CATSRDKAAGTQYF.

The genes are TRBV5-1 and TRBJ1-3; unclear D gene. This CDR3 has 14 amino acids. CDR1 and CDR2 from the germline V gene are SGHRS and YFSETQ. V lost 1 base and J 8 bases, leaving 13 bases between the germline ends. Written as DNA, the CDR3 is TGCGCCAGCAGCTTGACGGGCTCGGGAGACACCATATATTTT. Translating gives CASSLTGSGDTIYF. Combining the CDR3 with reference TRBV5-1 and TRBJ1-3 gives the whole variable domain KAGVTQTPRYLIKTRGQQVTLSCSPISGHRSVSWYQQTPGQGLQFLFEYFSETQRNKGNFPGRFSGRQFSNSRSEMNVSTLELGDSALYLCASSLTGSGDTIYFGEGSWLTVV.

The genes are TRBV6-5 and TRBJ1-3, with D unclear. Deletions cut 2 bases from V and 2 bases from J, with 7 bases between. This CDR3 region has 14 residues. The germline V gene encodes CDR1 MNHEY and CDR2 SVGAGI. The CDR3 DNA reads TGTGCCAGCAGTTACAGGAGCACTGGAAACACCATATATTTT. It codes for CASSYRSTGNTIYF.

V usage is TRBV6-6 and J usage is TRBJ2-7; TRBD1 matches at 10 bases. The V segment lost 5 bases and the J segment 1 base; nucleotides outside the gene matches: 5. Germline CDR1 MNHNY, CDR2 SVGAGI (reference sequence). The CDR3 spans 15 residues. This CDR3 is CASSRDRGGSYEQYF. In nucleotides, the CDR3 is TGTGCCAGCAGTAGGGACAGGGGCGGATCCTACGAGCAGTACTTC.

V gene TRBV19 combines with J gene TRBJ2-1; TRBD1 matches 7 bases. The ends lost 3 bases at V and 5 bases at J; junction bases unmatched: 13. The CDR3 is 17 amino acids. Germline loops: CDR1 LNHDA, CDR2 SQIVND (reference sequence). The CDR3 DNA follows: TGTGCCAGTAGTATCAGGGGGACACCCACCCACAACAATGAGCAGTTCTTC. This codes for CASSIRGTPTHNNEQFF. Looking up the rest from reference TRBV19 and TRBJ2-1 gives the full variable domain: DGGITQSPKYLFRKEGQNVTLSCEQNLNHDAMYWYRQDPGQGLRLIYYSQIVNDFQKGDIAEGYSVSREKKESFPLTVTSAQKNPTAFYLCASSIRGTPTHNNEQFFGPGTRLTVL.

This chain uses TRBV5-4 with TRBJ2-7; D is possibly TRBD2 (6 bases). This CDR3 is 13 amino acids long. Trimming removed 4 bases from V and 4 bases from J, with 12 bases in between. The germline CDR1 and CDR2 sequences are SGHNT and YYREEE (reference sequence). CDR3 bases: TGTGCCAGCAGCCCCGGGACTTTTTACGAGCAGTACTTC. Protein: CASSPGTFYEQYF.

This chain's CDR3 is CASSLRGYGELFF. CDR3 DNA sequence: TGTGCCAGCAGTTTACGAGGTTACGGGGAGCTGTTTTTT. The genes are TRBV27 and TRBJ2-2, with unresolved D. V was trimmed by 2 bases and J by 7 bases, leaving 8 bases between them. The germline V gene has CDR1 MNHEY and CDR2 SMNVEV (reference sequence). This CDR3 comprises 13 residues.

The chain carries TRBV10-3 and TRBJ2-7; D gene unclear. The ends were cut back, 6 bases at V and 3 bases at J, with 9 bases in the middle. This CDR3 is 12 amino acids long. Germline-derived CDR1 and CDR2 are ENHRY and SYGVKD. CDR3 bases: TGTGCCATCAGCTTCACTCGCTACGAGCAGTACTTC. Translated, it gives CAISFTRYEQYF.

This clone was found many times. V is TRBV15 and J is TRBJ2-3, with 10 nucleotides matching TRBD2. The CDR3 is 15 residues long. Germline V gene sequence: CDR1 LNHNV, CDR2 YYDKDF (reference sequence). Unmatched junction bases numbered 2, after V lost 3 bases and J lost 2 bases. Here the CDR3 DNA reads TGTGCCACCAGCAGGAGCGGGGGGGCCACAGATACGCAGTATTTT. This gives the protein CATSRSGGATDTQYF.

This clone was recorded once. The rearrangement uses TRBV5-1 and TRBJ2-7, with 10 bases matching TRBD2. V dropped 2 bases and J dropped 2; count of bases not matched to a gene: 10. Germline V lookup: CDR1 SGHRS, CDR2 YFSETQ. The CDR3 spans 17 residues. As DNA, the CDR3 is TGCGCCAGCAGCTTTAAGGAGCGGGAGGGTCCACCCTACGAGCAGTACTTC. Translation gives CASSFKEREGPPYEQYF.

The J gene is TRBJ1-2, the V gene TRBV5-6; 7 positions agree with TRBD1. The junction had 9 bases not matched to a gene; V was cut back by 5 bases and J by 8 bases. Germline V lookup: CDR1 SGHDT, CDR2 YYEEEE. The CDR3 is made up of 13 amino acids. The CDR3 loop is CASSLGGGRGYTF. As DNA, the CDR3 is TGTGCCAGCAGTCTCGGAGGGGGCCGGGGCTACACCTTC.

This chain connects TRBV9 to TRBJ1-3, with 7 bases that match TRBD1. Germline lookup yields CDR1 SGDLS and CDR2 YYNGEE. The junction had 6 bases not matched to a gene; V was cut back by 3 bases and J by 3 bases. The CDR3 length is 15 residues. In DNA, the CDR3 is TGTGCCAGCAGCGGTAGGACAGGACTTGGAAACACCATATATTTT. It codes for CASSGRTGLGNTIYF.

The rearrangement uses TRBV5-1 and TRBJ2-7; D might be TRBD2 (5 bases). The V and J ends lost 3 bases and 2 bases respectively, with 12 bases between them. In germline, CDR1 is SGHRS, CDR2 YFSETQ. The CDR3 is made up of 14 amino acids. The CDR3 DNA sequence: TGCGCCAGCAGCTCACACGGAGGTCCCTACGAGCAGTACTTC. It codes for CASSSHGGPYEQYF.

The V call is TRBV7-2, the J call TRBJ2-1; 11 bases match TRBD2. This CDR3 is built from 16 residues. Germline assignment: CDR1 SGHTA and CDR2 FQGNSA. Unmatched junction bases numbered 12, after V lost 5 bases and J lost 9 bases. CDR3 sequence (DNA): TGTGCCAGCAGCATTTTTAGCGGGGGGGCCTCGATTGAGCAGTTCTTC. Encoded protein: CASSIFSGGASIEQFF.

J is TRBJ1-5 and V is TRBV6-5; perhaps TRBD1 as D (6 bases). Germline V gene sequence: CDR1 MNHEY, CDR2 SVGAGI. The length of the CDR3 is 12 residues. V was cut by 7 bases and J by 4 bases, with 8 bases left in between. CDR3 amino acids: CASKGVNQPQHF. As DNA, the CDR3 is TGTGCCAGCAAGGGGGTGAATCAGCCCCAGCATTTT.

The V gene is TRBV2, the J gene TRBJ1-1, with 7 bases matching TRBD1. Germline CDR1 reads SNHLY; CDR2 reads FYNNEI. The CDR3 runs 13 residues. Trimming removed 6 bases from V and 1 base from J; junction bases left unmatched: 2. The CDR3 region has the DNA TGTGCCAGCAGGTACAGGGGGAACACTGAAGCTTTCTTT. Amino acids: CASRYRGNTEAFF. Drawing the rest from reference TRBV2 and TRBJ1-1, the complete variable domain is EPEVTQTPSHQVTQMGQEVILRCVPISNHLYFYWYRQILGQKVEFLVSFYNNEISEKSEIFDDQFSVERPDGSNFTLKIRSTKLEDSAMYFCASRYRGNTEAFFGQGTRLTVV.

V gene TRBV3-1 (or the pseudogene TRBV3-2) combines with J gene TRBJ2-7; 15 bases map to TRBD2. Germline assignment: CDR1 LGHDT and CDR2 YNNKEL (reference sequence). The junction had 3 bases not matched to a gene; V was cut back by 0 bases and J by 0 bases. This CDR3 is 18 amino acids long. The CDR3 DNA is TGTGCCAGCAGCCAAGAAGGGACTAGCGGGAGGAACTCCTACGAGCAGTACTTC. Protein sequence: CASSQEGTSGRNSYEQYF.

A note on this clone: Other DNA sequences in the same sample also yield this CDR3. DNA of the CDR3: TGTGCCATCAGTGAGTCGAGGGCTAGCGGGGACCACAATGAGCAGTTCTTC. Amino acids: CAISESRASGDHNEQFF. The genes are TRBV10-3 and TRBJ2-1; 9 bases align to TRBD2. CDR1 and CDR2 (germline): ENHRY, SYGVKD. Unmatched junction bases numbered 8, after V lost 0 bases and J lost 5 bases. The CDR3 contains 17 residues.

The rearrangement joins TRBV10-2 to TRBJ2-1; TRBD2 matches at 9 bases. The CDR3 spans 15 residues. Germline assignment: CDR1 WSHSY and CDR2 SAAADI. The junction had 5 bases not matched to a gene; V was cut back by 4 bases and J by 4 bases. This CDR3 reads CASSGAGGRYNEQFF. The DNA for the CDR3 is TGCGCCAGCAGTGGGGCGGGAGGGCGATACAATGAGCAGTTCTTC.

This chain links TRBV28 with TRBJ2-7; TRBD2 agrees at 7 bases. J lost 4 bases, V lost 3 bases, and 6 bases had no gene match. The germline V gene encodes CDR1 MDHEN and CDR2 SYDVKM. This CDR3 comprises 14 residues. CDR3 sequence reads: CASSLGEGGYEQYF. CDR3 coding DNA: TGTGCCAGCAGTTTGGGGGAGGGCGGGTACGAGCAGTACTTC.

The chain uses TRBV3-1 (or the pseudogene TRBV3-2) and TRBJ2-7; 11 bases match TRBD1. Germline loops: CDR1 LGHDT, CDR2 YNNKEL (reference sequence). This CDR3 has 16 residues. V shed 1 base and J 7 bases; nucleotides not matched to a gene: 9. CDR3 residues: CASSQGSDRGLVEQYF. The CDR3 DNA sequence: TGTGCCAGCAGCCAAGGGTCGGACAGGGGGCTGGTAGAGCAGTACTTC.